This T cell receptor (beta chain) is drawn from a study of cytomegalovirus exposure and HLA in healthy donors. Overall study findings and caveats: Excluded were some V segments that proved indistinguishable, including TRBV6-2 and TRBV6-3. CMV serostatus was the sole immune exposure data available. There were several of the most significant clusters that appeared linked to common viral pathogens in a later analysis. A prior analysis recorded that most TCR beta V segments were productive about 87% or about 30% of the time.

Comment on this clone: The antigen remains undetermined.

Per germline, CDR1 SGHVS and CDR2 FNYEAQ. The CDR3 covers 15 residues. The V gene end was trimmed by 1 base and the J gene end by 6 bases; junction bases not matched to a gene: 3. Primers included in the PCR were 60 Vbeta and 13 Jbeta primers. Repertoires were generated with immunoSEQ multiplex PCR, while TCRdb's copy carries only in-frame clones and drops some. The table records about 160,000 clones, roughly 70% of them present only once. This sequence originates from a woman aged 45-65 years in good health and CMV-seropositive. What was sequenced was PBMCs. V usage is TRBV7-6 and J usage is TRBJ2-1; 10 bases align to TRBD2. CDR3 coding DNA: TGTGCCAGCAGCTTAGAGCGGGGGGGCCTCAATGAGCAGTTCTTC. Its translation is CASSLERGGLNEQFF.